This paragraph reports one TCR beta chain. TCRdb's table, derived via immunoSEQ multiplex PCR, lists solely in-frame clones and lacks some. Of roughly 49,000 clones listed, approximately 71% are singletons. This sample is part of a study of T cell clones after liver transplantation. Study in general: Subjects received no induction therapy and standard immunosuppression until randomization at 12-24 months post-transplant.

The V end was cut by 2 bases, the J end by 9 bases, with 2 bases between. CDR1 is MNHEY and CDR2 is SVGAGI in the germline V gene. The CDR3 length is 11 residues. The origin of this receptor is a human patient who received a liver transplant. The graft donor may be the source of some T cells. The chain couples TRBV6-5 to TRBJ2-6; D ambiguous. The starting material was CD4+ T cells from blood, obtained 54 months after liver transplant. CDR3 bases: TGTGCCAGCAGTTACAACAACGTCCTGACTTTC. Its translation: CASSYNNVLTF.